This TCR beta chain derives from a study of blood T cell repertoires in COVID-19. Turning to the study itself: PBMCs, B-cell-depleted T cells, or T cells provided the cDNA or gDNA that made up the material.

CDR3 size: 15 residues. Germline CDR1 is SEHNR and CDR2 is FQNEAQ (reference sequence). V was clipped by 4 bases and J by 1 base; unmatched bases: 3. Clones were sequenced by immunoSEQ multiplex PCR, and TCRdb holds only the in-frame ones, with some missing. The sample gives 250,000 to 350,000 clones, approximately 87% of which show up once; around 8% is in the top ten. This TCR was sampled from a woman aged 45 to 65 who had recovered from COVID-19. The chain joins TRBV7-9 to TRBJ1-1; 10 bases are shared with TRBD1. Sequencing input: peripheral blood. The CDR3 loop is CASSWGTGANTEAFF. CDR3 DNA sequence: TGTGCCAGCAGCTGGGGGACAGGGGCGAACACTGAAGCTTTCTTT.